The 12 T cell receptor beta chains below all came from one sample that was sequenced in a study of long-term antiretroviral therapy in people with HIV. The assay, immunoSEQ v3.0, was run at survey level. TCRdb's copy holds only in-frame clones and misses some; the assay was immunoSEQ multiplex PCR. The sample lists roughly 20,000 clones; more than 75% were seen once. The input for sequencing was unsorted PBMCs, taken 0.5 years after starting antiretroviral therapy. These receptors were obtained from a man aged 35 to 55 with HIV.

This chain joins TRBV10-1 and TRBJ2-2; 7 bases are a match to TRBD2. Trimming at V came to 10 bases and at J to 4 bases, leaving 6 bases not matched to a gene. This CDR3 has 13 residues. Germline V gene data show CDR1 as WNHNN and CDR2 as SYGVQD (reference sequence). CDR3 sequence reads: CATNGGSTGELFF. For the CDR3, the DNA is TGCGCCACTAACGGGGGGAGCACCGGGGAGCTGTTTTTT.

The chain couples TRBV18 to TRBJ2-1, with TRBD2 matching over 10 bases. The germline V gene has CDR1 KGHSH and CDR2 LQKENI. The CDR3 length is 21 residues. After removal of 4 bases from V and 7 bases from J, the junction contained 25 bases not matched to a gene. The CDR3 bases are TGTGCCAGCTCACGCTTAGATTCCTCGCTAGCGGGAGCACGCGTTTCAAATGAGCAGTTCTTC. Amino acids: CASSRLDSSLAGARVSNEQFF.

The chain links TRBV15 to TRBJ1-4; the D is unclear. From germline, CDR1 is LNHNV and CDR2 YYDKDF (reference sequence). V shed 1 base and J shed 0 bases, with 9 bases lying between them. CDR3 length equals 16 residues. The DNA of the CDR3 is TGTGCCACCAGCAGAGCTAAAGGCACAACTAATGAAAAACTGTTTTTT. Its translation is CATSRAKGTTNEKLFF.

This clone has a handful of counts. J is TRBJ1-5 and V is TRBV19, with 9 nucleotides matching TRBD1. The V gene's germline CDR1 is LNHDA and CDR2 SQIVND (reference sequence). V lost 5 bases to trimming and J lost 2 bases; unmatched junction nucleotides: 10. This CDR3 contains 17 residues. CDR3: CASSQVDRGRGNQPQHF. In DNA form, the CDR3 reads TGTGCCAGTAGTCAAGTGGACAGGGGAAGGGGCAATCAGCCCCAGCATTTT. The full variable domain, rest sourced from reference TRBV19 and TRBJ1-5, is DGGITQSPKYLFRKEGQNVTLSCEQNLNHDAMYWYRQDPGQGLRLIYYSQIVNDFQKGDIAEGYSVSREKKESFPLTVTSAQKNPTAFYLCASSQVDRGRGNQPQHFGDGTRLSIL.

In this sample, this clone turned up a few times. This chain links TRBV27 with TRBJ2-2; a weak D match, TRBD2 (6 bases). The germline gives CDR1 MNHEY, CDR2 SMNVEV (reference sequence). The CDR3 has 13 amino acids. V lost 2 bases to trimming and J lost 6 bases, with 7 bases between them. The CDR3 spells CASSLGLPGELFF. As DNA, the CDR3 is TGTGCCAGCAGTTTAGGACTACCCGGGGAGCTGTTTTTT.

The chain is built from TRBV5-4 and TRBJ2-7; 8 nucleotides align to TRBD1. This CDR3 comprises 15 residues. The germline V gene encodes CDR1 SGHNT and CDR2 YYREEE (reference sequence). With V trimmed by 3 bases and J by 4 bases, 9 bases remained unmatched. CDR3 sequence: CASSSGQGRGYEQYF. In nucleotides, the CDR3 is TGTGCCAGCAGCTCAGGACAGGGTCGAGGGTACGAGCAGTACTTC.

V and J are TRBV7-9 and TRBJ2-5; 9 nucleotides agree with TRBD2. Unmatched junction bases numbered 7, after V lost 3 bases and J lost 5 bases. Germline V lookup: CDR1 SEHNR, CDR2 FQNEAQ (reference sequence). The CDR3 runs to 15 residues. The CDR3 DNA reads as TGTGCCAGCAGCTTGGGCGGGGGGGCCGAGGAGACCCAGTACTTC. As protein: CASSLGGGAEETQYF.

V gene TRBV5-4 combines with J gene TRBJ2-3, with 11 positions matching TRBD2. Per germline, CDR1 SGHNT and CDR2 YYREEE (reference sequence). CDR3 length: 19 residues. J gave up 1 base and V 4 bases, and 14 bases lay outside the gene matches. CDR3 DNA sequence: TGTGCCAGCAGCCCCTTCCCCCCTAGCGGGGGGTCCCGCACAGATACGCAGTATTTT. This sequence encodes CASSPFPPSGGSRTDTQYF.

The chain carries TRBV2 and TRBJ2-3; D is uncertain. The CDR3 contains 10 residues. V was pared by 1 base and J by 10 bases, with 3 bases between. CDR1 and CDR2 (germline): SNHLY, FYNNEI. The CDR3 spells CASSEVPQYF. CDR3 coding DNA: TGTGCCAGCAGTGAAGTCCCGCAGTATTTT.

J is TRBJ2-1 and V is TRBV4-1; 8 nucleotides line up with TRBD2. With V trimmed by 1 base and J by 9 bases, 8 bases remained unmatched. The germline V gene has CDR1 MGHRA and CDR2 YSYEKL. This CDR3 is built from 15 residues. As DNA, the CDR3 is TGCGCCAGCAGCCAAGTGGCGGCGGGGGGCATTGAGCAGTTCTTC. It encodes CASSQVAAGGIEQFF.

The chain combines TRBV5-1 with TRBJ2-7; D is possibly TRBD2 (6 bases). The germline V gene has CDR1 SGHRS and CDR2 YFSETQ. V was pared by 4 bases and J by 6 bases, with 20 bases between. This CDR3 spans 15 amino acids. CDR3 sequence reads: CASSLGTGGTGEQYF. The CDR3 region has the DNA TGCGCCAGCAGCCTAGGAACAGGCGGGACCGGCGAGCAGTACTTC.

CDR3 bases: TGTGCCAGCAGCTTCGGACTAACCTACGAGCAGTACTTC. It specifies CASSFGLTYEQYF. This sequence joins TRBV7-2 and TRBJ2-7; perhaps TRBD2 as D (6 bases). The CDR3 extends over 13 amino acids. The germline CDR1 and CDR2 sequences are SGHTA and FQGNSA. Deletions cut 3 bases from V and 2 bases from J, with 8 bases between.